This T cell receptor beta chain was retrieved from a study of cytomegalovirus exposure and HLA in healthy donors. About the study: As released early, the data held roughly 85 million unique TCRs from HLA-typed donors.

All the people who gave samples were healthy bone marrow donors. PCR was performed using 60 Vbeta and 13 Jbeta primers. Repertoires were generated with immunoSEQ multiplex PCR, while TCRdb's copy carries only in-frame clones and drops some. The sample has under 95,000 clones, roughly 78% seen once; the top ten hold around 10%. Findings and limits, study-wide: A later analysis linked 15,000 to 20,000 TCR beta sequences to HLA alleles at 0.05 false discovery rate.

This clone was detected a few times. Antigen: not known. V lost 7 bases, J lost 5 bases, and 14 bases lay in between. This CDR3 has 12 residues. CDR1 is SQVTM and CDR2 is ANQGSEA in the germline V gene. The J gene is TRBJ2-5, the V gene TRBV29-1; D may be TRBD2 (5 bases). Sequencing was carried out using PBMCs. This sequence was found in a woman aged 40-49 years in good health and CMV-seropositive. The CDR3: CSGFGSGETQYF. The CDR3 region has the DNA TGCAGCGGGTTCGGGTCGGGGGAGACCCAGTACTTC.